This T cell receptor beta chain was identified in a study of identical twins. General study findings and limits: Memory repertoires showed no such pattern, whereas abundant cord blood beta clonotypes carried fewer insertions. When twins shared out-of-frame alpha sequences, those sequences had excess low generation probability.

On this clonotype: Antigen: not known.

A universal primer binding site was introduced by template switching. The final cDNA contained unique molecular identifiers. MiXCR, applied by TCRdb to the 5' RACE reads, yields one record per CDR3 protein. This table has 350,000 to 600,000 distinct CDR3 sequences, approximately 15% appearing once. This sample also appeared in a second study, on yellow fever vaccine responses in identical twins.

The source is a woman aged 18-29 years in good health. Sequences were obtained from CD4+ T cells sorted from blood.

CDR3 sequence: CASRGRAANPYEQYF. In DNA form, the CDR3 reads TGTGCCAGCAGGGGAAGAGCGGCAAACCCCTACGAGCAGTACTTC. This chain connects TRBV6-1 to TRBJ2-7, with D perhaps TRBD2 (5 bases). The germline CDR1 and CDR2 sequences are MNHNS and SASEGT. Trimming took off 6 bases at V and 2 bases at J, with 17 bases between the two ends. There are 15 residues in the CDR3.